This TCR beta chain was profiled in a study of blood T cell repertoires in COVID-19. Profiled with immunoSEQ multiplex PCR; TCRdb holds only in-frame clones, not every one. The sample records 250,000 or so clones, about 89% being singletons. Source material: PBMCs or T cells enriched from blood (not recorded which). This clonotype was obtained from a woman aged 18-29 years who had recovered from COVID-19.

The DNA of the CDR3 is TGTGCCAGCTCACTCGGGAGGCCTCGCACAGATACGCAGTATTTT. The encoded protein is CASSLGRPRTDTQYF. This chain uses TRBV18 with TRBJ2-3; TRBD2 aligns across 7 bases. Germline CDR1 KGHSH, CDR2 LQKENI. V lost 4 bases to trimming and J lost 1 base; unmatched junction nucleotides: 5. This CDR3 has 15 residues.